Presented here are 22 T cell receptor beta chains from one specimen sequenced in a study of blood T cell repertoires in COVID-19. This table comes from immunoSEQ multiplex PCR, and its TCRdb copy is limited to in-frame clones, with some not included. The sample lists 55,000 to 75,000 clones, 70% to 90% occurring once. The specimen sequenced was peripheral blood. These receptors came from a human donor in a cohort sampled during active COVID-19.

The chain combines TRBV6-1 with TRBJ2-7; D is undetermined. Germline V gene sequence: CDR1 MNHNS, CDR2 SASEGT. The CDR3 extends over 14 amino acids. The V gene lost 2 bases and the J gene lost 3 bases, with 11 bases spanning the gap. CDR3 nucleotides: TGTGCCAGCAGTGAATCGGGTGTCTACTACGAGCAGTACTTC. It encodes CASSESGVYYEQYF.

V is TRBV12-3 or TRBV12-4 and J is TRBJ2-1; tentative D call: TRBD1 (5 bases). The CDR3 sequence is 12 residues long. Between the trimmed V and J ends, which lost 2 bases and 10 bases, there was a span of 9 bases. This chain's CDR3 is CASSLNAGEQFF. CDR3 DNA sequence: TGTGCCAGCAGTTTAAACGCAGGGGAGCAGTTCTTC.

The chain has TRBV4-2 and TRBJ1-1; D is undetermined. The germline gives CDR1 LGHNA, CDR2 YNFKEQ. V lost 0 bases and J 5 bases, leaving 10 bases between the germline ends. The CDR3 runs 14 residues. Written as DNA, the CDR3 is TGTGCCAGCAGCCAAGAAGGCGGAGGTACTGAAGCTTTCTTT. Encoded protein: CASSQEGGGTEAFF.

The chain combines TRBV6-2 or TRBV6-3 with TRBJ2-7, with 8 positions matching TRBD1. V lost 5 bases and J lost 3; bases outside the gene matches: 9. The CDR3 contains 15 residues. CDR1 is MNHEY, CDR2 SVGEGT, per germline. CDR3 sequence reads: CASSALGTGSYEQYF. CDR3 nucleotides: TGTGCCAGCAGTGCCCTCGGGACAGGAAGCTACGAGCAGTACTTC.

The J gene is TRBJ2-3, the V gene TRBV2, with 9 positions matching TRBD2. J was trimmed by 3 bases and V by 7 bases; bases with no gene match: 8. The CDR3 totals 15 residues. Germline values: CDR1 SNHLY, CDR2 FYNNEI. The CDR3, as DNA: TGTGCCAGCACTCTAGCCGGACTAGCGACAGATACGCAGTATTTT. Its translation: CASTLAGLATDTQYF.

V is TRBV7-9 and J is TRBJ2-5, with 12 bases that match TRBD2. The CDR3 length is 19 residues. V lost 2 bases, J lost 5 bases, and 15 bases stayed unmatched. CDR1 is SEHNR and CDR2 is FQNEAQ in the germline V gene (reference sequence). This CDR3 is CASSLPWTSGTSSEETQYF. The CDR3 DNA is TGTGCCAGCAGCTTACCCTGGACTAGCGGGACCTCGTCAGAGGAGACCCAGTACTTC. Filled out from reference TRBV7-9 and TRBJ2-5, the complete variable domain reads DTGVSQNPRHKITKRGQNVTFRCDPISEHNRLYWYRQTLGQGPEFLTYFQNEAQLEKSRLLSDRFSAERPKGSFSTLEIQRTEQGDSAMYLCASSLPWTSGTSSEETQYFGPGTRLLVL.

The rearrangement links TRBV7-9 to TRBJ1-4; TRBD1 agrees at 7 bases. This CDR3 is 16 amino acids long. Germline-derived CDR1 and CDR2 are SEHNR and FQNEAQ (reference sequence). V was clipped by 1 base and J by 5 bases; unmatched bases: 7. In nucleotides, the CDR3 is TGTGCCAGCAGCTTAGGATTAGCAGGGGGAAATGAAAAACTGTTTTTT. The encoded protein is CASSLGLAGGNEKLFF.

V and J are TRBV19 and TRBJ2-1, with TRBD2 as a possible D gene (5 bases). V shed 5 bases and J shed 0 bases, with 17 bases lying between them. This CDR3 is 17 amino acids long. The V gene's germline CDR1 is LNHDA and CDR2 SQIVND (reference sequence). The CDR3 loop reads CASSYSRAASSYNEQFF. As DNA, the CDR3 is TGTGCCAGTAGTTATAGTAGAGCGGCTAGCTCCTACAATGAGCAGTTCTTC.

This clone was found a few times. CDR3 sequence (DNA): TGTGCCAGCAGTGATCAGGGGGCAGGACAGCCCCAGCATTTT. It is translated as CASSDQGAGQPQHF. The chain uses TRBV2 and TRBJ1-5, with 8 bases lining up with TRBD1. This CDR3 region has 14 residues. The ends lost 3 bases at V and 7 bases at J; junction bases unmatched: 5. CDR1 is SNHLY and CDR2 is FYNNEI in the germline V gene.

The CDR3 DNA reads as TGTGCCAGCAGCTTGTTAACCAGGGCCGACTACGAGCAGTACTTC. It is translated as CASSLLTRADYEQYF. V gene TRBV5-5 combines with J gene TRBJ2-7; TRBD1 is a possible D gene (5 bases). The CDR3 contains 15 residues. Trimming left V 1 base short and J 3 bases short, with 14 bases between. The germline V gene has CDR1 SGHKS and CDR2 YYEKEE (reference sequence).

The genes are TRBV27 and TRBJ2-3, with TRBD2 matching over 7 bases. The CDR3 runs to 16 residues. V trimming: 3 bases; J trimming: 4 bases; junction bases outside the gene matches: 10. Germline CDR1 is MNHEY and CDR2 is SMNVEV (reference sequence). The CDR3: CASSLGAGWISDTQYF. CDR3 nucleotides: TGTGCCAGCAGTTTGGGAGCGGGGTGGATCTCAGATACGCAGTATTTT.

The chain combines TRBV5-4 with TRBJ2-1; D is possibly TRBD2 (6 bases). CDR3 size: 15 residues. Germline CDR1 is SGHNT and CDR2 is YYREEE (reference sequence). V was trimmed by 4 bases and J by 4 bases, leaving 15 bases between them. In nucleotides, the CDR3 is TGTGCCAGCAGCCTCCCCCCGGAGGGGTACAATGAGCAGTTCTTC. Translated: CASSLPPEGYNEQFF. The whole variable domain, remainder taken from reference TRBV5-4 and TRBJ2-1, is ETGVTQSPTHLIKTRGQQVTLRCSSQSGHNTVSWYQQALGQGPQFIFQYYREEENGRGNFPPRFSGLQFPNYSSELNVNALELDDSALYLCASSLPPEGYNEQFFGPGTRLTVL.

This clone was detected only once. The rearrangement joins TRBV15 to TRBJ2-3; D gene ambiguous. Germline V lookup: CDR1 LNHNV, CDR2 YYDKDF (reference sequence). The CDR3 sequence is 15 residues long. Trimming left V 0 bases short and J 6 bases short, with 13 bases between. The CDR3 loop is CATSRDGLISDTQYF. CDR3 bases: TGTGCCACCAGCAGAGATGGGCTAATTTCTGATACGCAGTATTTT. The full variable domain, its missing parts supplied by reference TRBV15 and TRBJ2-3, is DAMVIQNPRYQVTQFGKPVTLSCSQTLNHNVMYWYQQKSSQAPKLLFHYYDKDFNNEADTPDNFQSRRPNTSFCFLDIRSPGLGDTAMYLCATSRDGLISDTQYFGPGTRLTVL.

The V call is TRBV19, the J call TRBJ1-1, with a weak D call TRBD1 (5 bases). Trimming removed 2 bases at V and 3 bases at J, with 7 bases between. Germline CDR1 is LNHDA and CDR2 is SQIVND (reference sequence). The CDR3 runs 13 residues. The CDR3 nucleotides read TGTGCCAGTAGTATAAAAGGGGACACTGAAGCTTTCTTT. Its translation is CASSIKGDTEAFF.

This chain uses TRBV15 with TRBJ2-3, with TRBD2 matching 7 bases. Germline assignment: CDR1 LNHNV and CDR2 YYDKDF (reference sequence). The CDR3 covers 13 residues. V shed 8 bases and J 2 bases; nucleotides not matched to a gene: 4. CDR3 coding DNA: TGTGCCACCGGGAGGGCGTACACAGATACGCAGTATTTT. Protein sequence: CATGRAYTDTQYF. Together with reference TRBV15 and TRBJ2-3, the CDR3 gives the full variable domain: DAMVIQNPRYQVTQFGKPVTLSCSQTLNHNVMYWYQQKSSQAPKLLFHYYDKDFNNEADTPDNFQSRRPNTSFCFLDIRSPGLGDTAMYLCATGRAYTDTQYFGPGTRLTVL.

The rearrangement links TRBV6-5 to TRBJ1-2; 8 bases fit TRBD1. Germline lookup yields CDR1 MNHEY and CDR2 SVGAGI. V trimming: 5 bases; J trimming: 5 bases; junction bases outside the gene matches: 7. CDR3 length: 14 residues. The CDR3 loop reads CASSRQGKLYGYTF. The DNA of the CDR3 is TGTGCCAGCAGTCGACAGGGGAAATTATATGGCTACACCTTC.

This CDR3 is CASSLTTGIETQYF. CDR3 nucleotides: TGCGCCAGCAGCCTAACGACAGGGATCGAGACCCAGTACTTC. The chain combines TRBV4-1 with TRBJ2-5; 7 bases align to TRBD1. The CDR3 length is 14 residues. V trimming: 4 bases; J trimming: 5 bases; junction bases outside the gene matches: 7. CDR1 is MGHRA, CDR2 YSYEKL, per germline.

Concerning this clone itself: At one boundary the junction diverges from the germline segment, which might be a read error. The gene calls are TRBV5-5 and TRBJ2-7, with a possible D match to TRBD2 (7 bases). This CDR3 spans 17 amino acids. Germline-derived CDR1 and CDR2 are SGHKS and YYEKEE (reference sequence). CDR3 DNA: TGTGCCAGCTGCTTGGCCGGGGAGGGGGGATATTCCTACGAGCAGTACTTC. This codes for CASCLAGEGGYSYEQYF.

This chain joins TRBV28 and TRBJ1-2; D unclear. V was pared by 2 bases and J by 4 bases, with 14 bases between. This CDR3 is built from 15 residues. Germline V gene lookup returns CDR1 MDHEN and CDR2 SYDVKM. CDR3 sequence: CASSLAGVPSYGYTF. CDR3 nucleotides: TGTGCCAGCAGTTTAGCCGGGGTACCGTCCTATGGCTACACCTTC.

The J gene is TRBJ2-7, the V gene TRBV18, with 10 bases identical to TRBD2. There are 15 residues in the CDR3. Trimming cost V 2 bases and J 4 bases; bases outside gene matches: 5. Germline CDR1 and CDR2: KGHSH and LQKENI. The CDR3 loop is CASSPSLAGAYEQYF. DNA for the CDR3: TGTGCCAGCTCACCATCTCTAGCGGGGGCGTACGAGCAGTACTTC.

The rearrangement uses TRBV27 and TRBJ2-7; 7 positions agree with TRBD1. The CDR3 has 14 residues. CDR1 is MNHEY and CDR2 is SMNVEV in the germline V gene (reference sequence). The J segment lost 3 bases and the V segment lost 5 bases, leaving 7 bases of the junction unmatched. The chain's CDR3 is CASSNYQGVYEQYF. The CDR3 region has the DNA TGTGCCAGCAGTAATTATCAGGGGGTCTACGAGCAGTACTTC.

The rearrangement joins TRBV4-2 to TRBJ1-4, with 7 nucleotides matching TRBD1. The CDR3 contains 19 residues. V lost 1 base, J lost 2 bases, and 13 bases stayed unmatched. Germline CDR1 is LGHNA and CDR2 is YNFKEQ. Written as DNA, the CDR3 is TGTGCCAGCAGCCAAGTCAGGAGGGGGCAAATATCGACTAATGAAAAACTGTTTTTT. It translates to CASSQVRRGQISTNEKLFF.